One and the same sample provided the 20 T cell receptor beta chains below, sequenced in a study of vaccination effects on CD4 cells after COVID-19. Antigen-specific CD4+ T cells were expanded with viral peptide pools in the ViraFEST assay before sequencing. It was after around eleven days of culture that CD4+ T cells were isolated. None of these healthy vaccinees had been infected with SARS-CoV-2 before vaccination. Some clones are missing from TCRdb's copy, which holds only in-frame ones; the method was immunoSEQ multiplex PCR. Of 25,000 to 30,000 clones in the sample, around 75% were seen once. For these TCRs, the target antigens are not known. Sequencing was performed on CD4+ T cells from PBMCs cultured with SARS-CoV-2 spike peptides, taken before COVID-19 vaccination. The receptors originated from a human donor who received a COVID-19 vaccine.

The chain employs TRBV12-3 or TRBV12-4 and TRBJ1-1; D is uncertain. This CDR3 has 11 residues. V was cut by 6 bases and J by 1 base, with 3 bases left in between. The CDR3 loop is CASRRNTEAFF. The DNA for the CDR3 is TGTGCCAGCAGGAGGAACACTGAAGCTTTCTTT.

This sequence joins TRBV28 and TRBJ1-2, with D hard to call. The germline V and J ends were trimmed by 5 bases and 0 bases, with 7 bases remaining between them. The CDR3 loop spans 13 amino acids. Germline loops: CDR1 MDHEN, CDR2 SYDVKM. The CDR3 reads CASSLDSNYGYTF. CDR3 nucleotides: TGTGCCAGCAGTCTCGACTCTAACTATGGCTACACCTTC.

The J gene is TRBJ2-1, the V gene TRBV11-3; D perhaps matches TRBD2 (5 bases). The CDR3 has 16 residues. V lost 5 bases and J 3 bases, leaving 17 bases between the germline ends. The germline V gene encodes CDR1 SGHNT and CDR2 YENEEA. The CDR3 here is CASSPGGTGNYNEQFF. The CDR3 bases are TGTGCCAGCAGCCCCGGTGGTACGGGAAACTACAATGAGCAGTTCTTC.

This clone has a handful of counts. The rearrangement links TRBV11-2 to TRBJ2-5; perhaps TRBD2 as D (7 bases). CDR1 is SGHAT and CDR2 is FQNNGV in the germline V gene. V lost 1 base to trimming and J lost 7 bases, with 13 bases between them. This CDR3 spans 14 amino acids. The CDR3 is CASSLVAGEGTQYF. In DNA form, the CDR3 reads TGTGCCAGCAGCTTAGTAGCAGGGGAGGGGACCCAGTACTTC.

Here the CDR3 DNA reads TGTGCCAGCAGTTGGGGGTCTGAAGCTTTCTTT. This codes for CASSWGSEAFF. The chain has TRBV28 and TRBJ1-1, with D possibly being TRBD1 (5 bases). The length of the CDR3 is 11 residues. V lost 4 bases and J 6 bases, leaving 6 bases between the germline ends. The germline V gene has CDR1 MDHEN and CDR2 SYDVKM.

The rearrangement joins TRBV9 to TRBJ2-3; TRBD2 matches at 8 bases. With 0 bases clipped from V and 6 bases from J, the junction kept 6 bases outside the gene matches. Germline V gene data show CDR1 as SGDLS and CDR2 as YYNGEE. This CDR3 has 15 residues. Here the CDR3 DNA reads TGTGCCAGCAGCGTAGATCCGGGGGGGAGGGATACGCAGTATTTT. Its translation is CASSVDPGGRDTQYF.

This clone was seen more than once but under ten times. This rearrangement joins TRBV7-9 to TRBJ1-1; D is undetermined. The V end lost 5 bases, the J end lost 9 bases, and 16 bases lay between the germline ends. CDR3 size: 13 residues. Germline V gives CDR1 SEHNR, CDR2 FQNEAQ (reference sequence). The CDR3 bases are TGTGCCAGCAGCGACGGACCGCAGACTAAAGCTTTCTTT. As protein: CASSDGPQTKAFF.

The V and J genes are TRBV30 and TRBJ2-3, with D unclear. There are 16 residues in the CDR3. V was cut by 2 bases and J by 0 bases, with 15 bases left in between. Germline V gives CDR1 GTSNPN, CDR2 SVGIG (reference sequence). The CDR3 is CAWSFLDPLSTDTQYF. In nucleotides, the CDR3 is TGTGCCTGGAGTTTTCTAGACCCCCTTAGCACAGATACGCAGTATTTT.

The chain recombines TRBV20-1 with TRBJ1-1; the match to TRBD1 covers 10 bases. Germline V CDR1 and CDR2: DFQATT, SNEGSKA (reference sequence). The trim removed 3 bases at V and 1 base at J, leaving 8 bases unmatched. The CDR3 has 16 residues. The CDR3 nucleotides read TGCAGTGCTAGTACGACAGGGGGCCGGTGGAACACTGAAGCTTTCTTT. This encodes CSASTTGGRWNTEAFF.

Only a few counts were recorded for this clone. The V and J genes are TRBV25-1 and TRBJ1-6; TRBD1 is a possible D gene (6 bases). The V gene's germline CDR1 is MGHDK and CDR2 SYGVNS. The CDR3 runs to 15 residues. V shed 2 bases and J shed 9 bases, with 14 bases lying between them. Written as DNA, the CDR3 is TGTGCCAGCAGTGAACCCACAGGGATAGGTTCACCCCTCCACTTT. Residues: CASSEPTGIGSPLHF.

This chain connects TRBV4-1 to TRBJ2-7; 8 nucleotides match TRBD1. Trimming removed 6 bases from V and 2 bases from J; junction bases left unmatched: 6. CDR3 length: 14 residues. Germline CDR1 MGHRA, CDR2 YSYEKL. The CDR3 region has the DNA TGCGCCAGCAGGTCCGGGACAGGCCCCTACGAGCAGTACTTC. Translated: CASRSGTGPYEQYF.

The chain joins TRBV7-2 to TRBJ2-1; D is possibly TRBD2 (6 bases). The CDR3 totals 13 residues. Germline V lookup: CDR1 SGHTA, CDR2 FQGNSA. V was shortened by 0 bases and J by 9 bases, with 9 bases between the two germline ends. The chain's CDR3 is CASSLAGRPEQFF. The CDR3 DNA is TGTGCCAGCAGCTTAGCGGGGAGGCCTGAGCAGTTCTTC.

The chain joins TRBV3-1 (or the pseudogene TRBV3-2) to TRBJ1-1; D unresolved. The CDR3 contains 14 residues. V was clipped by 4 bases and J by 1 base, with 10 bases between them. From germline, CDR1 is LGHDT and CDR2 YNNKEL (reference sequence). CDR3 DNA: TGTGCCAGCAGCCCAGTCGGGAAGAACACTGAAGCTTTCTTT. Encoded protein: CASSPVGKNTEAFF.

This chain joins TRBV5-1 and TRBJ2-3, with 8 bases matching TRBD2. This CDR3 region has 14 residues. V was clipped by 5 bases and J by 2 bases; unmatched bases: 4. Germline-derived CDR1 and CDR2 are SGHRS and YFSETQ. The CDR3 protein is CASRVAGNTDTQYF. CDR3 in DNA: TGCGCCAGCAGGGTAGCGGGGAACACAGATACGCAGTATTTT.

This clone was counted between two and nine times. Here the CDR3 DNA reads TGTGCCAGCATGGGTAGGGTTTCGAACACTGAAGCTTTCTTT. Translating gives CASMGRVSNTEAFF. The V and J genes are TRBV27 and TRBJ1-1; D call uncertain. Germline V lookup: CDR1 MNHEY, CDR2 SMNVEV (reference sequence). Trimming removed 7 bases at V and 1 base at J, with 13 bases between. This CDR3 has 14 residues.

The V gene is TRBV4-2, the J gene TRBJ2-7, with TRBD1 as a possible D gene (6 bases). Germline V gene sequence: CDR1 LGHNA, CDR2 YNFKEQ. There are 14 residues in the CDR3. Trimming removed 1 base at V and 1 base at J, with 8 bases between. The CDR3 DNA sequence: TGTGCCAGCAGCCAAGGGGACACATCCTACGAGCAGTACTTC. It codes for CASSQGDTSYEQYF.

This CDR3 is CASSSAGDSFGEQFF. The CDR3 DNA reads as TGCGCCAGCAGCAGTGCGGGGGACAGTTTCGGGGAGCAGTTCTTC. This chain links TRBV5-1 with TRBJ2-1, with D perhaps given as TRBD1 or TRBD2 (7 bases each). Trimming took off 4 bases at V and 10 bases at J, with 21 bases between the two ends. This CDR3 comprises 15 residues. Per the germline V gene, CDR1 is SGHRS and CDR2 is YFSETQ. Complete variable domain (other parts from reference TRBV5-1 and TRBJ2-1): KAGVTQTPRYLIKTRGQQVTLSCSPISGHRSVSWYQQTPGQGLQFLFEYFSETQRNKGNFPGRFSGRQFSNSRSEMNVSTLELGDSALYLCASSSAGDSFGEQFFGPGTRLTVL.

This clone has only one observation. The chain employs TRBV18 and TRBJ2-5; 12 bases map to TRBD1. Germline V gene lookup returns CDR1 KGHSH and CDR2 LQKENI. The CDR3 contains 16 residues. V gave up 4 bases and J gave up 12 bases; unmatched junction bases: 15. The CDR3 sequence: CASSRSLPGQGAAKYF. The CDR3 coding sequence is TGTGCCAGCTCACGATCGTTGCCGGGACAGGGGGCGGCCAAGTACTTC.

This clone was detected a few times. CDR3 amino acids: CASSSLAGITGELFF. The CDR3 DNA sequence: TGTGCCAGCAGTTCCTTAGCGGGGATCACCGGGGAGCTGTTTTTT. The J gene is TRBJ2-2, the V gene TRBV6-6; 8 positions agree with TRBD2. Germline CDR1 and CDR2: MNHNY and SVGAGI (reference sequence). Losses at the gene ends were 4 bases for V and 4 bases for J; bases not matched to a gene: 5. There are 15 residues in the CDR3.

J is TRBJ1-1 and V is TRBV19; weak D call: TRBD1 (5 bases). CDR1 is LNHDA and CDR2 is SQIVND in the germline V gene (reference sequence). V shed 7 bases and J shed 5 bases, with 17 bases lying between them. The CDR3 totals 14 residues. The CDR3 sequence is CASNKIGVVTEAFF. The CDR3 DNA sequence: TGTGCCAGTAACAAAATAGGGGTTGTGACTGAAGCTTTCTTT.